This paragraph reports one TCR beta chain. Antigen: not known. This sample was included in a study of T cell responses to AZD1222 COVID-19 vaccine. The method was immunoSEQ multiplex PCR; TCRdb's version includes in-frame clones alone and lacks a portion of them. The table lists 130,000 or so clones, more than 80% of them singletons, with 3.1% in the top ten. Overall study findings and caveats: The donor group comprised mostly white British people and more females; the analysis possibly underestimated clonal diversity. Baseline seropositives among AZD1222 recipients totaled only 5 to 7. Spike-specific TCR repertoires showed rising breadth and depth after two AZD1222 doses.

The CDR3 totals 14 residues. From germline, CDR1 is MNHNY and CDR2 SVGAGI (reference sequence). V shed 6 bases and J shed 6 bases, with 15 bases lying between them. Material: peripheral blood, obtained on day 0 of AZD1222 vaccination. The chain carries TRBV6-6 and TRBJ1-5; D is possibly TRBD1 (6 bases). This TCR was recovered from an adult in good health. CDR3 sequence: CASRTQGLGQPQHF. The CDR3, as DNA: TGTGCCAGCAGGACACAGGGATTGGGTCAGCCCCAGCATTTT.